This T cell receptor (beta chain) was observed in a study of human T cells and chemical hapten exposure. About the research overall: DPC (0.01%) was patch tested on the upper back and read at 6 days. Notes on the study in general: The study found that PT1 expanded TCR counts correlated positively with patch test score.

Time point here: patch test 2, 6 weeks after DPC sensitization. Noted treatment: therapeutic diphenylcyclopropenone sensitization with weekly scalp DPC. This clonotype was seen only a few times. Its target is not known. TCRdb redid the calling of the RACE reads with MiXCR, one entry per CDR3 protein. This sample has just over 350,000 distinct CDR3 sequences, with just under 6.5% found just once. The V end was cut by 6 bases, the J end by 5 bases, with 14 bases between. The CDR3 loop spans 15 amino acids. Germline values: CDR1 MNHEY, CDR2 SVGEGT. Sequencing used whole blood, obtained in connection with sensitization to the hapten diphenylcyclopropenone (DPC). The rearrangement links TRBV6-2 or TRBV6-3 to TRBJ1-6; possible D gene TRBD1, 5 bases. The clonotype comes from a woman younger than 35 with alopecia areata. Some clones in this sample may be carry-over from other donors' samples. CDR3 in amino acids: CASSRLTVHNSPLHF. For the CDR3, the DNA is TGTGCCAGCAGCCGCCTGACAGTACATAATTCACCCCTCCACTTT.